This T cell receptor beta chain was sequenced for a study of CD8+CD57+ T cells in acquired aplastic anemia. Germline CDR1 is SGDLS and CDR2 is YYNGEE. The ends were cut back, 0 bases at V and 0 bases at J, with 10 bases in the middle. This CDR3 has 16 residues. This clonotype was detected many times. The patients chosen for sequencing had shown expansion of CD8+CD57+ cells (detected by flow cytometry). Using genomic DNA as the template, TCR beta VDJ and CDR3 profiling was carried out. TCRdb itself ran the reads through MiXCR, one entry per CDR3 protein. Of approximately 470,000 distinct CDR3 sequences in the sample, 25% to 40% are singletons; the top ten hold nearly 0.85%.

V usage is TRBV9 and J usage is TRBJ1-3, with D perhaps TRBD1 (6 bases). This clonotype was obtained from a human donor with aplastic anemia. Specimen: sorted CD4+, CD8+, or CD8+CD57+ T cells (not recorded which) from PBMCs. The CDR3 nucleotides read TGTGCCAGCAGCGTAGAAGGACAGAGCTCTGGAAACACCATATATTTT. Its protein product is CASSVEGQSSGNTIYF.